This T cell receptor beta chain comes out of a study of CD8+ T cells in alopecia areata. cDNA reverse transcribed from extracted RNA served as the sequencing template. The table came from immunoSEQ multiplex PCR; TCRdb's copy has only in-frame clones and leaves some out. The sample contains 90,000 to 120,000 clones, 55% to 70% of which appear only once. The germline V gene encodes CDR1 MNHEY and CDR2 SMNVEV (reference sequence). V shed 11 bases and J 2 bases; nucleotides not matched to a gene: 7. The CDR3 consists of 13 residues. Researchers picked out CD4+ and CD8+ T cells from PBMCs by sorting. This clone was counted a single time.

The sequence derives from a human donor with alopecia areata. Sequenced material: NKG2D-low CD8+ T cells sorted from blood. The rearrangement uses TRBV27 and TRBJ1-1, with 8 bases lining up with TRBD1. DNA for the CDR3: TGTGCCGCTTCGCAGGGGGCAAACACTGAAGCTTTCTTT. Encoded protein: CAASQGANTEAFF.